The entry that follows covers one T cell receptor beta chain sequence. Method: immunoSEQ multiplex PCR; TCRdb's copy keeps in-frame clones and lacks some. The data show some 70,000 clones, with more than 75% seen just once and roughly 0.4% held by the top ten. The V end lost 10 bases, the J end lost 4 bases, and 32 bases lay between the germline ends. Per germline, CDR1 LNHDA and CDR2 SQIVND (reference sequence). The CDR3 runs 19 residues. These data belong to a study of OX40 agonist ivuxolimab in advanced cancers. The chain joins TRBV19 to TRBJ1-5, with D unclear. The sample consisted of CD4+ or CD8+ T cells sorted from blood, taken in a trial of the OX40 agonist ivuxolimab. The TCR comes from an adult with an advanced solid tumor such as melanoma, head and neck, liver or kidney cancer. CDR3 nucleotide sequence: TGTGCCATAGGTGTCGGCGGGTTAGCGCGACGGTCGCATAATCAGCCCCAGCATTTT. Protein: CAIGVGGLARRSHNQPQHF.